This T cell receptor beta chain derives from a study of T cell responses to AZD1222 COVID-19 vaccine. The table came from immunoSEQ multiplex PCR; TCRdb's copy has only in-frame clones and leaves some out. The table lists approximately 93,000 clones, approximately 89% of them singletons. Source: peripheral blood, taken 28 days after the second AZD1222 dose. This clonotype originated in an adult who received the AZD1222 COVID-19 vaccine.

The CDR3 loop reads CASSYEGQYGYTF. The CDR3 DNA is TGTGCCAGCAGTTACGAGGGACAGTATGGCTACACCTTC. The chain uses TRBV6-5 and TRBJ1-2, with 7 bases lining up with TRBD1. CDR1 MNHEY and CDR2 SVGAGI come from the germline V gene. This CDR3 region has 13 residues. V trimming: 2 bases; J trimming: 5 bases; junction bases outside the gene matches: 2.